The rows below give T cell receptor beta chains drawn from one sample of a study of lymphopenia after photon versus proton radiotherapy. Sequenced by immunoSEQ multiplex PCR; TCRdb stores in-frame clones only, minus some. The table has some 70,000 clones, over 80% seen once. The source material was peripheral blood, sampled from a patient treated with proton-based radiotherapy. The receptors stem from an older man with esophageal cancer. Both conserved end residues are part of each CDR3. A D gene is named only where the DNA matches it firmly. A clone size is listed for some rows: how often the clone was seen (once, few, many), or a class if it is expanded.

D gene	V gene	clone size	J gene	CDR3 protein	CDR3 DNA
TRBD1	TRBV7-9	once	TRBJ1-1	CASSLRGRDTEAFF	TGTGCCAGCAGCTTGAGGGGGCGGGACACTGAAGCTTTCTTT
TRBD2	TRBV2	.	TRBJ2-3	CASGLAGGTDTQYF	TGTGCCAGCGGACTAGCGGGAGGCACAGATACGCAGTATTTT
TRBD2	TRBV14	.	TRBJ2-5	CASSRSGSLGETQYF	TGTGCCAGCAGCCGTAGCGGGAGCCTTGGGGAGACCCAGTACTTC
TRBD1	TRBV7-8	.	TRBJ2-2	CASSSRDRADTGELFF	TGTGCCAGCAGCTCCAGGGACAGGGCGGACACCGGGGAGCTGTTTTTT
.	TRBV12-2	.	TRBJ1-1	CASRLGTPPKNTEAFF	TGTGCAAGTCGCTTAGGGACACCCCCTAAGAACACTGAAGCTTTCTTT
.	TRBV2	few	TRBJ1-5	CASSRDSNQPQHF	TGTGCCAGCAGTCGGGATAGCAATCAGCCCCAGCATTTT
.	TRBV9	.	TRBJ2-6	CASSVAGANVLTF	TGTGCCAGCAGCGTAGCTGGGGCCAACGTCCTGACTTTC
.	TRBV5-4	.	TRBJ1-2	CASNSQISNYGYTF	TGTGCCAGCAACTCCCAAATCTCTAACTATGGCTACACCTTC
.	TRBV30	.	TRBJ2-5	CAWSQGPQETQYF	TGTGCCTGGAGTCAGGGTCCCCAAGAGACCCAGTACTTC
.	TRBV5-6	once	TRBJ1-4	CASSFRPVNEKLFF	TGTGCCAGCAGCTTTCGGCCAGTTAATGAAAAACTGTTTTTT
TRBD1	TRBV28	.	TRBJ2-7	CASSPWDRTSYEQYF	TGTGCCAGCAGTCCCTGGGACAGAACCTCCTACGAGCAGTACTTC
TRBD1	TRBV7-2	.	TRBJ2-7	CASSTYRGVGYEQYF	TGTGCCAGCAGCACCTACAGGGGTGTTGGGTACGAGCAGTACTTC
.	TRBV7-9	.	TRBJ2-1	CASSFTSRADEQFF	TGTGCCAGCAGCTTTACTAGCAGGGCTGATGAGCAGTTCTTC
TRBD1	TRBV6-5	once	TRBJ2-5	CASRGTGGAETQYF	TGTGCCAGCAGGGGAACAGGGGGCGCGGAGACCCAGTACTTC
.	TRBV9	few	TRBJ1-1	CASSVDLVNTEAFF	TGTGCCAGCAGCGTAGATTTGGTGAACACTGAAGCTTTCTTT
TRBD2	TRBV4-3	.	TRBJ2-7	CASSQEGLAVYEQYF	TGCGCCAGCAGCCAAGAAGGGCTAGCGGTCTACGAGCAGTACTTC
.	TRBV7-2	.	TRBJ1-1	CASSLGQGAEAFF	TGTGCCAGCAGCTTAGGGCAGGGCGCTGAAGCTTTCTTT
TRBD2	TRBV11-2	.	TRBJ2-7	CASSQLAGGPYEQYF	TGTGCCAGCAGCCAACTAGCGGGAGGGCCCTACGAGCAGTACTTC
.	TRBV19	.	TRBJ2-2	CASNTGANTGELFF	TGTGCCAGTAACACGGGGGCGAACACCGGGGAGCTGTTTTTT
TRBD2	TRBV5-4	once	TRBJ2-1	CASSPLVAGGPGEQFF	TGTGCCAGCAGTCCCCTCGTTGCGGGGGGGCCAGGTGAGCAGTTCTTC
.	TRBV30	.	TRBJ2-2	CAWSVFEQGGATGELFF	TGTGCCTGGAGTGTTTTTGAACAGGGAGGGGCCACCGGGGAGCTGTTTTTT
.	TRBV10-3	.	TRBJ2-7	CAISGGSSYEQYF	TGTGCCATCAGTGGCGGCAGCTCCTACGAGCAGTACTTC
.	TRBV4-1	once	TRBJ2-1	CASSQSLLRGYNEQFF	TGCGCCAGCAGCCAGTCGCTCCTACGGGGCTACAATGAGCAGTTCTTC
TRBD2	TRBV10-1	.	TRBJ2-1	CASSELYGRGTYNEQFF	TGCGCCAGCAGTGAGTTATATGGGCGGGGGACCTACAATGAGCAGTTCTTC
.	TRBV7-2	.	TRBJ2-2	CASSSPRKGKVPGTGELFF	TGTGCCAGCAGCTCACCGCGGAAGGGAAAGGTCCCAGGCACCGGGGAGCTGTTTTTT
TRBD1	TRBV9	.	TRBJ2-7	CASSVDGTGASYEQYF	TGTGCCAGCAGCGTAGATGGGACAGGGGCCTCCTACGAGCAGTACTTC
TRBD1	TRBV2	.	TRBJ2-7	CASRQGQAAFYEQYF	TGTGCCAGCAGACAGGGACAGGCCGCCTTCTACGAGCAGTACTTC
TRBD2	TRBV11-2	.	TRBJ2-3	CASSPREGQTDTQYF	TGTGCCAGCAGTCCGCGGGAGGGCCAGACAGATACGCAGTATTTT
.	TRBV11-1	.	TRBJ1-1	CASSQGTAWGAFF	TGTGCCAGCAGCCAAGGGACCGCGTGGGGAGCTTTCTTT
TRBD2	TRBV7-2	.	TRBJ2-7	CASSPAGGSSYEQYF	TGTGCCAGCAGCCCTGCGGGGGGGTCTTCCTACGAGCAGTACTTC
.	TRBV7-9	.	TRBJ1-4	CASSPTRDEEKLFF	TGTGCCAGCAGCCCTACCCGGGATGAAGAAAAACTGTTTTTT
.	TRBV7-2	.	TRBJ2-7	CASRDGPYEQYF	TGTGCCAGCAGGGACGGACCCTACGAGCAGTACTTC
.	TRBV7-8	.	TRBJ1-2	CASSAIGRDAGGYTF	TGTGCCAGCAGTGCAATAGGCCGGGATGCCGGCGGCTACACCTTC
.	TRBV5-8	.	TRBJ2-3	CAEGFQADTQYF	TGTGCCGAGGGTTTTCAAGCGGATACGCAGTATTTT
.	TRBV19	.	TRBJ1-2	CASSIARVNYGYTF	TGTGCCAGTAGTATTGCCAGGGTTAACTATGGCTACACCTTC